This TCR beta chain derives from a study of blood T cell repertoires in COVID-19 (dated by TCRdb to 2019 to 2021). Some background on the complete study: Samples from collaborators originated in the United States, Italy and Spain and spanned both the acute and convalescent phases of COVID-19. The material from the prospective study consisted of cDNA or gDNA derived from T cells, B-cell-depleted T cells, or PBMCs. Deeply sampled blood TCRbeta repertoires from subjects exposed to, actively infected with, or recovered from COVID-19 were included in the dataset. A freely available public database, intended as a resource for researchers studying the immune response to SARS-CoV-2, is where the repertoires were released. The samples were drawn from two sources: the first 160 participants of the ongoing ImmuneRACE study, and 1,000 to 1,500 subjects contributed by 6 global collaborators. Sample metadata almost always included a de-identified subject ID, COVID-19 status, age in years and sex. Where available, HLA class I and class II types were obtained from metadata supplied by the sample provider rather than from assay-based typing.

TCRbeta CDR3 regions were amplified from genomic DNA by means of the immunoSEQ Assay, a bias-controlled multiplex PCR. As for how the authors treated the data: Within the assay, amplification of reference gene primers was used to estimate how many nucleated cells each sample contained. To quantify the absolute abundance of each unique TCRbeta CDR3 rearrangement, sequence reads were collapsed and filtered. For each sample, productive Simpson clonality was calculated as the square root of Simpson's diversity index across productive rearrangements. In its TCRdb copy, this immuneACCESS table keeps in-frame sequences only and misses some clones. Where compared with another copy, unresolved V genes explain less than half of these, and the others have no known cause. V and J calls and clone size are as listed in that table; D and trimming were resolved from the DNA. This sample comprises some 200,000 clones, 85% to 90% of them detected only once. The ten largest clones represent 0.75% to 0.95% of the sample.

The research as a whole found: The quantity of clinical and demographic metadata differed by source and by participant and was supplied without curation.

The junction carries 7 bases between V and J, which are trimmed by 2 bases and 5 bases respectively. For CDR1 and CDR2, the germline V gene lists MNHEY and SVGAGI. Spanning cysteine to phenylalanine, the CDR3 consists of 13 amino acids. The retained sequence is limited to the CDR3, 39 bases, with the frame set at the first base. Each collaborating institution followed its own protocols to collect whole blood in K2EDTA tubes. Collaborator samples were shipped for TCRbeta analysis as frozen whole blood, isolated PBMCs, or DNA extracted from either sample type. With respect to this clone: Its antigen has not been determined. There are no base qualities to consult, and no much larger clone falls within one base.

Sequenced material: peripheral blood. The chain is assembled from TRBV6-5 and TRBJ2-1; confidence is insufficient to name the D gene. This TCR derives from a woman in her sixties or seventies with acute or convalescent COVID-19. The DNA is TGTGCCAGCAGTTACGGGCTTAACAATGAGCAGTTCTTC. It translates as CASSYGLNNEQFF.